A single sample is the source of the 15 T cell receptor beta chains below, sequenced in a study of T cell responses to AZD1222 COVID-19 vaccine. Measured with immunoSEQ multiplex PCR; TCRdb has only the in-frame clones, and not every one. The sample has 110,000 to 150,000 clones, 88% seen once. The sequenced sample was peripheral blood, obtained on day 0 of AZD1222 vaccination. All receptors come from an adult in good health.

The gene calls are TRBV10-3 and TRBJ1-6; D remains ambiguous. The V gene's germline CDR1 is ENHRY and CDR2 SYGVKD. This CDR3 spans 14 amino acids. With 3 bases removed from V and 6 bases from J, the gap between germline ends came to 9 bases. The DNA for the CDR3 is TGTGCCATCAGTGAAGGTATTGCTAATTCACCCCTCCACTTT. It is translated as CAISEGIANSPLHF.

The CDR3 reads CASSLEIDTEAFF. CDR3 in DNA: TGTGCCAGCAGCTTAGAGATTGACACTGAAGCTTTCTTT. The chain employs TRBV7-6 and TRBJ1-1; D remains unclear. Deletions cut 1 base from V and 3 bases from J, with 6 bases between. The germline CDR1 and CDR2 sequences are SGHVS and FNYEAQ. This CDR3 spans 13 amino acids.

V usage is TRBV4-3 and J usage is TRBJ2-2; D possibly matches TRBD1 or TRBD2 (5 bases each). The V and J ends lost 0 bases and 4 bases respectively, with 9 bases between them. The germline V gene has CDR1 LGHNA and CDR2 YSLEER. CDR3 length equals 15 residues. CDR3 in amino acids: CASSQDTGGTGELFF. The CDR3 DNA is TGCGCCAGCAGCCAAGACACAGGAGGCACCGGGGAGCTGTTTTTT.

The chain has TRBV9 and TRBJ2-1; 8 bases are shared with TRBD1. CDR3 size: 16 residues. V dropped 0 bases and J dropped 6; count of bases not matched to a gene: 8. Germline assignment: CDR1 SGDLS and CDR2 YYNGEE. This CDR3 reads CASSVAVGQGSNEQFF. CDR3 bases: TGTGCCAGCAGCGTAGCTGTCGGACAGGGAAGCAATGAGCAGTTCTTC.

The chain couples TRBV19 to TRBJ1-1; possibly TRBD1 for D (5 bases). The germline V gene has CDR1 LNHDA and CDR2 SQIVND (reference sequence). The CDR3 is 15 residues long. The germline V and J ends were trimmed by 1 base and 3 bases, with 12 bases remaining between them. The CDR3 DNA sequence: TGTGCCAGTAGTATAGGCCCAGGGCCCTACACTGAAGCTTTCTTT. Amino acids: CASSIGPGPYTEAFF.

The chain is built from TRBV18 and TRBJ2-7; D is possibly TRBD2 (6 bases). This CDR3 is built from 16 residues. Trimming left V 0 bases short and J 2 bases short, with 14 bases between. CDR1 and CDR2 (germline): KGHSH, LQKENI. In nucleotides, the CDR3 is TGTGCCAGCTCACCACCAACCGGGACTGAGACCTACGAGCAGTACTTC. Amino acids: CASSPPTGTETYEQYF. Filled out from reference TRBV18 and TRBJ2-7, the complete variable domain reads NAGVMQNPRHLVRRRGQEARLRCSPMKGHSHVYWYRQLPEEGLKFMVYLQKENIIDESGMPKERFSAEFPKEGPSILRIQQVVRGDSAAYFCASSPPTGTETYEQYFGPGTRLTVT.

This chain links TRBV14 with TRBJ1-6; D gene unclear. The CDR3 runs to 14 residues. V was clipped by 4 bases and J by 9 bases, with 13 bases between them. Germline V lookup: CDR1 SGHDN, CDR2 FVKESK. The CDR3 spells CASSRPLDGSPLHF. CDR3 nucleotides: TGTGCCAGCAGCCGCCCCCTGGATGGTTCACCCCTCCACTTT.

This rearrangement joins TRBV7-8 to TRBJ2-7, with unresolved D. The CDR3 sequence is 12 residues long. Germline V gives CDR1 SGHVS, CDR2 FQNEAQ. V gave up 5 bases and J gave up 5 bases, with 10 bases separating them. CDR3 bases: TGTGCCAGCAGCCCTTGGAGCAACGAGCAGTACTTC. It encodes CASSPWSNEQYF.

The CDR3 nucleotides read TGTGCCAGCTCACCGGCCGAATACTATGGCTACACCTTC. It specifies CASSPAEYYGYTF. The gene calls are TRBV18 and TRBJ1-2, with D uncertain. CDR3 size: 13 residues. Germline V gene lookup returns CDR1 KGHSH and CDR2 LQKENI. The V and J ends lost 3 bases and 3 bases respectively, with 8 bases between them.

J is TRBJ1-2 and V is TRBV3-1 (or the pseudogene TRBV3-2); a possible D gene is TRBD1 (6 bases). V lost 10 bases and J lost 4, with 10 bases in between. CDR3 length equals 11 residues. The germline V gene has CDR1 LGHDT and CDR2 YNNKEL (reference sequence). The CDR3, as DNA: TGTGCCACCGGGACATCCTATGGCTACACCTTC. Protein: CATGTSYGYTF.

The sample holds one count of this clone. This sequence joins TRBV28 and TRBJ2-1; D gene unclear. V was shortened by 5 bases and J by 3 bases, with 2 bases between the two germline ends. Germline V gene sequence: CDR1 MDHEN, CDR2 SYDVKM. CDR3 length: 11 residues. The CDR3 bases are TGTGCCAGCAGTGACTACAATGAGCAGTTCTTC. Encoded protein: CASSDYNEQFF.

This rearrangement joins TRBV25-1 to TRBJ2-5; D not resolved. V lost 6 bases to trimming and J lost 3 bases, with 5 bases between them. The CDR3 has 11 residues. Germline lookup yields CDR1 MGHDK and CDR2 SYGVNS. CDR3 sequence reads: CASSPKETQYF. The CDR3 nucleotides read TGTGCCAGCAGCCCCAAAGAGACCCAGTACTTC.

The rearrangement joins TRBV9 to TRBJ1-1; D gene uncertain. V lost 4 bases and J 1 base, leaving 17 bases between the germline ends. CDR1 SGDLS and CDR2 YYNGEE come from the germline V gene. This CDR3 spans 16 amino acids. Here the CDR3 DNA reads TGTGCCAGCAGCCCACAATCCTCCATCGCGAACACTGAAGCTTTCTTT. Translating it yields CASSPQSSIANTEAFF.

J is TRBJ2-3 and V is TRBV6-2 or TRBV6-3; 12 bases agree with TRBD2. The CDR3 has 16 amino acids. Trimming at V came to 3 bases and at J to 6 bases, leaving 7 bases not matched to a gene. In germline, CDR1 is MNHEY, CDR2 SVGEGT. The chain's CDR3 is CASSYGLAGGPDTQYF. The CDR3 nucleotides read TGTGCCAGCAGTTATGGTCTAGCGGGAGGGCCGGATACGCAGTATTTT.

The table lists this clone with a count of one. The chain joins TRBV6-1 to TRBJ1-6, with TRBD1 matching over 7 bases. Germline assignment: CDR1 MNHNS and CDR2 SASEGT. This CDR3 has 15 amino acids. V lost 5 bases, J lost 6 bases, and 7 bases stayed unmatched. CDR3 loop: CASSWDSLINSPLHF. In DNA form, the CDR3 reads TGTGCCAGCAGTTGGGACAGCCTCATTAATTCACCCCTCCACTTT.